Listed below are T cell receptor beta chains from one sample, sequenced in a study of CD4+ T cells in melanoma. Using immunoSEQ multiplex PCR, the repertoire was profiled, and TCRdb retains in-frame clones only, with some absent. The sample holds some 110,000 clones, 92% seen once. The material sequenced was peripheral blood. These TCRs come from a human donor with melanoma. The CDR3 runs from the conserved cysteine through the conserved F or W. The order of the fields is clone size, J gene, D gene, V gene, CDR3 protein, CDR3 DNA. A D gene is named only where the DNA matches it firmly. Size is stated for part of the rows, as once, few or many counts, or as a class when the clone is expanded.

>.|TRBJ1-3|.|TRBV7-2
CASSLAGSSGNTIYF
TGTGCCAGCAGCTTAGCTGGGAGCTCTGGAAACACCATATATTTT
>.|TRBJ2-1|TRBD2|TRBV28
CASSLGTSGYNEQFF
TGTGCCAGCAGTCTCGGGACTAGCGGCTACAATGAGCAGTTCTTC
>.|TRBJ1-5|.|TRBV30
CAWSGGPGRPQHF
TGTGCCTGGAGTGGAGGTCCGGGGAGACCCCAGCATTTT
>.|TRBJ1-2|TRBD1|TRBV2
CASSYEPGQSYGYTF
TGTGCCAGCAGTTATGAGCCGGGACAGAGCTATGGCTACACCTTC
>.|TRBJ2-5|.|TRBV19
CASGGGRQTQYF
TGTGCCAGTGGGGGCGGTAGGCAGACCCAGTACTTC
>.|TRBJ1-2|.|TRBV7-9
CASSLQGRGGYTF
TGTGCCAGCAGCCTGCAGGGACGGGGCGGCTACACCTTC
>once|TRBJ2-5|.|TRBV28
CASRVSTGSGRETQYF
TGTGCCAGCAGAGTCTCGACAGGGTCGGGGAGGGAGACCCAGTACTTC
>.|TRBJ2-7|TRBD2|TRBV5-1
CASSLSGGSYEQYF
TGCGCCAGCAGCTTGAGCGGGGGTTCCTACGAGCAGTACTTC
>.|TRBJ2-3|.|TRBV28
CASSPWQAGRAKDTQYF
TGTGCCAGCAGTCCCTGGCAGGCGGGACGAGCGAAAGATACGCAGTATTTT
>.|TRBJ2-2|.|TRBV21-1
CASSSPGLLNTGELFF
TGTGCCAGCAGCAGTCCGGGACTGCTGAACACCGGGGAGCTGTTTTTT